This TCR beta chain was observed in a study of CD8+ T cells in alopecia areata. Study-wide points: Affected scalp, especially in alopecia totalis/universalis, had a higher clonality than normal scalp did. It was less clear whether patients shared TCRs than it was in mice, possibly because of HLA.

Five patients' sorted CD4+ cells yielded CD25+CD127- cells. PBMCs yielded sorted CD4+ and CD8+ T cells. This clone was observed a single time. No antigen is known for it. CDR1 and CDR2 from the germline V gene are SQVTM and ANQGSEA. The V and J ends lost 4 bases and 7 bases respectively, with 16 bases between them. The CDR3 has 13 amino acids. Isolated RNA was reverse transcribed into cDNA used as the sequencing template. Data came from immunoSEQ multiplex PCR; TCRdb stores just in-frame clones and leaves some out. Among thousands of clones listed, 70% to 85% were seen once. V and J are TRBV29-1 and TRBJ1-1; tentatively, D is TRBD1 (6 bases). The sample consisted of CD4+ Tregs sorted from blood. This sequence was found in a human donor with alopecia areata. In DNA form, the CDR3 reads TGCAGCGTTGGTGAAGGGGGACGTGGTGAAGCTTTCTTT. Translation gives CSVGEGGRGEAFF.